This passage covers 17 T cell receptor beta chains from one sample sequenced in a study of a mutant IDH1 vaccine in newly diagnosed glioma. Assay used: immunoSEQ multiplex PCR; TCRdb lists only in-frame clones, some missing. The sample holds 60,000 to 85,000 clones, 85% seen once. These receptors are not linked to any known antigen. Documented time point: week 23, last vaccination. Doses consisted of 300 ug of mutant IDH1 20-mer peptide each, paired with topical imiquimod. The input for sequencing was PBMCs, taken from a glioma patient whose treatment included an IDH1 peptide vaccine. The receptor source for this set is a woman aged 50 to 65 with glioma.

The genes are TRBV7-8 and TRBJ2-3, with TRBD2 matching over 9 bases. This CDR3 comprises 17 residues. Per germline, CDR1 SGHVS and CDR2 FQNEAQ. V was pared by 2 bases and J by 1 base, with 7 bases of the junction left unmatched. Here the CDR3 DNA reads TGTGCCAGCAGCTTATCTGGCGGGAGGGCCGGCACAGATACGCAGTATTTT. This encodes CASSLSGGRAGTDTQYF.

The chain employs TRBV7-9 and TRBJ1-2; the D gene is possibly TRBD1 (5 bases). V gave up 2 bases and J gave up 4 bases, with 14 bases separating them. This CDR3 comprises 15 residues. In germline, CDR1 is SEHNR, CDR2 FQNEAQ (reference sequence). Written as DNA, the CDR3 is TGTGCCAGCAGCTTAAGTCTGGGGGGGATCTATGGCTACACCTTC. Residues: CASSLSLGGIYGYTF.

The V gene is TRBV7-6, the J gene TRBJ2-3; 13 bases line up with TRBD2. V was clipped by 4 bases and J by 6 bases; unmatched bases: 4. From germline, CDR1 is SGHVS and CDR2 FNYEAQ. This CDR3 is 15 amino acids long. The CDR3 loop reads CASSSRTSGSDTQYF. The CDR3 DNA reads as TGTGCCAGCAGCTCCCGGACTAGCGGGAGCGATACGCAGTATTTT. Looking up the rest from reference TRBV7-6 and TRBJ2-3 gives the full variable domain: GAGVSQSPRYKVTKRGQDVALRCDPISGHVSLYWYRQALGQGPEFLTYFNYEAQQDKSGLPNDRFSAERPEGSISTLTIQRTEQRDSAMYRCASSSRTSGSDTQYFGPGTRLTVL.

This chain joins TRBV11-2 and TRBJ1-1; D call uncertain. Trimming stripped 1 base from V and 1 base from J, with 7 bases between. From germline, CDR1 is SGHAT and CDR2 FQNNGV. CDR3 length equals 14 residues. CDR3 in amino acids: CASSLVRGNTEAFF. CDR3 bases: TGTGCCAGCAGCTTAGTCCGAGGGAACACTGAAGCTTTCTTT.

This clone came up a few times. The chain is built from TRBV18 and TRBJ1-5; perhaps TRBD1 as D (5 bases). The length of the CDR3 is 15 residues. Trimming took off 3 bases at V and 0 bases at J, with 9 bases between the two ends. Germline-derived CDR1 and CDR2 are KGHSH and LQKENI. CDR3 DNA: TGTGCCAGCTCACCCTCACAGGTTAGCAATCAGCCCCAGCATTTT. Its protein is CASSPSQVSNQPQHF.

This chain connects TRBV12-1 to TRBJ2-7; the table calls TRBD1, which could not be checked here. TRBV12-1 is an annotated pseudogene. The CDR3 extends over 16 amino acids. CDR3 nucleotides: TGTGCCAGCAGCTTTAGGGCGGGACAGGACCCCTACGAGCAGTACTTC. Amino acid sequence: CASSFRAGQDPYEQYF.

This chain connects TRBV28 to TRBJ1-1; the D gene is possibly TRBD1 (5 bases). Trimming pared 6 bases from V and 1 base from J, leaving 12 bases between. CDR1 is MDHEN and CDR2 is SYDVKM in the germline V gene. The CDR3 runs to 14 residues. The DNA of the CDR3 is TGTGCCAGCAGCCGGGGACCGACGAACACTGAAGCTTTCTTT. As protein: CASSRGPTNTEAFF.

This clone has only one observation. This rearrangement joins TRBV18 to TRBJ1-3; no reliable D call. The germline V and J ends were trimmed by 2 bases and 8 bases, with 7 bases remaining between them. The CDR3 loop spans 12 amino acids. The germline V gene encodes CDR1 KGHSH and CDR2 LQKENI. CDR3 sequence: CASSPISDTIYF. CDR3 in DNA: TGTGCCAGCTCACCAATTTCCGACACCATATATTTT.

The V call is TRBV5-1, the J call TRBJ2-7, with TRBD1 as a possible D gene (6 bases). CDR1 SGHRS and CDR2 YFSETQ come from the germline V gene. The CDR3 contains 15 residues. The V end lost 4 bases, the J end lost 2 bases, and 16 bases lay between the germline ends. CDR3 in amino acids: CASSARTVEAYEQYF. The CDR3 DNA reads as TGCGCCAGCAGCGCGAGGACAGTTGAAGCCTACGAGCAGTACTTC.

The chain combines TRBV5-4 with TRBJ2-3, with 12 bases fitting TRBD1. The V gene's germline CDR1 is SGHNT and CDR2 YYREEE (reference sequence). CDR3 size: 15 residues. The trim removed 3 bases at V and 12 bases at J, leaving 11 bases unmatched. In DNA form, the CDR3 reads TGTGCCAGCAGCTCCGGGACAGGGGGCCCGTCAGGCCAGTATTTT. It is translated as CASSSGTGGPSGQYF. Full variable domain (remainder filled in from reference TRBV5-4 and TRBJ2-3): ETGVTQSPTHLIKTRGQQVTLRCSSQSGHNTVSWYQQALGQGPQFIFQYYREEENGRGNFPPRFSGLQFPNYSSELNVNALELDDSALYLCASSSGTGGPSGQYFGPGTRLTVL.

The chain couples TRBV30 to TRBJ1-6, with 8 bases matching TRBD1. The CDR3 extends over 16 amino acids. The germline gives CDR1 GTSNPN, CDR2 SVGIG (reference sequence). The junction had 8 bases not matched to a gene; V was cut back by 0 bases and J by 7 bases. The CDR3 region is CAWSVDPGGTNSPLHF. CDR3 coding DNA: TGTGCCTGGAGTGTTGATCCAGGGGGCACAAATTCACCCCTCCACTTT.

The V and J genes are TRBV28 and TRBJ1-5; TRBD1 agrees at 7 bases. CDR3 length equals 17 residues. V lost 5 bases and J lost 3; bases outside the gene matches: 13. From germline, CDR1 is MDHEN and CDR2 SYDVKM. CDR3 DNA sequence: TGTGCCAGCAGTCCCGGGGGGCAGGGGGTCTACAATCAGCCCCAGCATTTT. Its translation: CASSPGGQGVYNQPQHF.

This clone has only one observation. The chain couples TRBV19 to TRBJ1-1; 9 bases align to TRBD1. From germline, CDR1 is LNHDA and CDR2 SQIVND (reference sequence). V lost 6 bases, J lost 3 bases, and 11 bases stayed unmatched. This CDR3 contains 16 residues. CDR3 sequence: CASSAFPTGGDTEAFF. In DNA, the CDR3 is TGTGCCAGTAGCGCCTTCCCGACAGGGGGTGACACTGAAGCTTTCTTT. Using reference TRBV19 and TRBJ1-1 for the parts outside the CDR3, the full variable domain is DGGITQSPKYLFRKEGQNVTLSCEQNLNHDAMYWYRQDPGQGLRLIYYSQIVNDFQKGDIAEGYSVSREKKESFPLTVTSAQKNPTAFYLCASSAFPTGGDTEAFFGQGTRLTVV.

The rearrangement joins TRBV14 to TRBJ1-1, with a possible D match to TRBD1 (5 bases). The germline gives CDR1 SGHDN, CDR2 FVKESK. The CDR3 length is 11 residues. V lost 0 bases, J lost 11 bases, and 7 bases lay in between. CDR3 coding DNA: TGTGCCAGCAGCCAAGAAGGGGCCGCTTTCTTT. Its translation: CASSQEGAAFF.

The J gene is TRBJ2-2, the V gene TRBV6-5; possibly TRBD2 for D (5 bases). The CDR3 is 16 residues long. Trimming pared 0 bases from V and 3 bases from J, leaving 11 bases between. CDR1 and CDR2 (germline): MNHEY, SVGAGI. The chain's CDR3 is CASSYSGWGDTGELFF. In DNA form, the CDR3 reads TGTGCCAGCAGTTACTCCGGCTGGGGAGACACCGGGGAGCTGTTTTTT.

The chain links TRBV18 to TRBJ2-7, with 7 bases aligning to TRBD1. The CDR3 sequence is 13 residues long. J gave up 4 bases and V 2 bases, and 2 bases lay outside the gene matches. In germline, CDR1 is KGHSH, CDR2 LQKENI. The CDR3 coding sequence is TGTGCCAGCTCACCAGGGACAGATTACGAGCAGTACTTC. Protein: CASSPGTDYEQYF.

V is TRBV27 and J is TRBJ1-2; D is ambiguous. This CDR3 spans 15 amino acids. The germline CDR1 and CDR2 sequences are MNHEY and SMNVEV (reference sequence). The V gene lost 5 bases and the J gene lost 4 bases, with 17 bases spanning the gap. The CDR3 reads CASSPRREGFYGYTF. CDR3 DNA sequence: TGTGCCAGCAGTCCCCGTCGAGAGGGATTCTATGGCTACACCTTC.